These T cell receptor beta chains were read from a single sample in a study of Ad26.COV2.S vaccination and SARS-CoV-2 variants. The method was immunoSEQ multiplex PCR; TCRdb's version includes in-frame clones alone and lacks a portion of them. The sample contains about 680,000 clones, approximately 88% of which appear only once. The sample here was peripheral blood, taken in a trial of Ad26.COV2.S vaccine versus placebo. The receptors were sampled from a person aged 18 to 59 who received the Ad26.COV2.S COVID-19 vaccine or a placebo. CDR3s include the opening cysteine and the closing phenylalanine or tryptophan. The D gene is left open where the match is weak. A clone size is listed for some rows: how often the clone was seen (once, few, many), or a class if it is expanded.

clone size,CDR3 length,V gene,J gene,D gene,CDR3 protein,CDR3 DNA
NA,14,TRBV5-1,TRBJ1-5,TRBD1,CASSPGTGNQPQHF,TGCGCCAGCAGCCCCGGGACAGGGAATCAGCCCCAGCATTTT
NA,14,TRBV6-5,TRBJ1-4,NA,CASSYGTTNEKLFF,TGTGCCAGCAGTTACGGTACAACTAATGAAAAACTGTTTTTT
once,19,TRBV7-9,TRBJ1-1,TRBD1,CASSSRPLSSRGKSTEAFF,TGTGCCAGCAGCTCTCGCCCGTTAAGCTCCAGGGGGAAGAGCACTGAAGCTTTCTTT
NA,16,TRBV19,TRBJ1-5,NA,CASSIDLFQGKQPQHF,TGTGCCAGTAGTATAGATCTATTCCAGGGAAAACAGCCCCAGCATTTT
few,11,TRBV29-1,TRBJ2-7,NA,CSVLQHYEQYF,TGCAGCGTTCTACAGCACTACGAGCAGTACTTC
NA,14,TRBV2,TRBJ2-3,TRBD1,CASLTGAATDTQYF,TGTGCCAGCCTCACAGGGGCGGCCACAGATACGCAGTATTTT
NA,15,TRBV25-1,TRBJ2-1,TRBD1,CASSTPGQSYNEQFF,TGTGCCAGCAGTACACCGGGACAGAGTTACAATGAGCAGTTCTTC
NA,14,TRBV27,TRBJ2-1,NA,CASMEAGAYNEQFF,TGTGCCAGCATGGAGGCAGGGGCGTACAATGAGCAGTTCTTC
NA,13,TRBV6-5,TRBJ2-7,NA,CASSTRSPYEQYF,TGTGCCAGCAGTACGAGAAGCCCCTACGAGCAGTACTTC
NA,12,TRBV12-3/TRBV12-4,TRBJ2-3,NA,CASSFSVDTQYF,TGTGCCAGCAGTTTCTCCGTGGATACGCAGTATTTT
NA,13,TRBV24-1,TRBJ1-2,NA,CASKTGVDHGYTF,TGTGCCTCTAAGACGGGAGTGGATCATGGCTACACCTTC
NA,15,TRBV12-2,TRBJ2-2,NA,CASRFWVLNTGELFF,TGTGCAAGTCGCTTTTGGGTCCTGAACACCGGGGAGCTGTTTTTT
NA,17,TRBV11-3,TRBJ2-6,TRBD1,CASSPGQGSSGANVLTF,TGTGCCAGCAGCCCCGGACAGGGGAGTTCTGGGGCCAACGTCCTGACTTTC
NA,14,TRBV7-2,TRBJ2-3,TRBD2,CASSVSGATDTQYF,TGTGCCAGCAGCGTTAGCGGGGCCACAGATACGCAGTATTTT
NA,16,TRBV5-6,TRBJ2-7,TRBD1,CASSLAGQGRVHEQYF,TGTGCCAGCAGCCTCGCGGGACAGGGGAGAGTTCACGAGCAGTACTTC
NA,17,TRBV4-2,TRBJ2-3,NA,CASSHPLGPSRTDTQYF,TGTGCCAGCAGCCATCCCCTGGGGCCGTCTCGCACAGATACGCAGTATTTT
NA,14,TRBV7-8,TRBJ2-2,TRBD2,CASSWGGVDGELFF,TGTGCCAGCAGTTGGGGAGGGGTCGACGGGGAGCTGTTTTTT
NA,13,TRBV2,TRBJ2-7,NA,CASRGDSLYEQYF,TGTGCCAGCAGGGGGGACTCCCTCTACGAGCAGTACTTC
NA,18,TRBV10-3,TRBJ2-6,NA,CAISERPVEASGANVLTF,TGTGCCATCAGTGAGCGACCCGTGGAAGCCTCTGGGGCCAACGTCCTGACTTTC
NA,12,TRBV12-3/TRBV12-4,TRBJ1-2,NA,CASSLSSYGYTF,TGTGCCAGCAGTTTATCCTCTTATGGCTACACCTTC
NA,17,TRBV3-1/TRBV3-2,TRBJ1-4,NA,CASSQEYPGWTGEKLFF,TGTGCCAGCAGCCAAGAATACCCAGGGTGGACGGGTGAAAAACTGTTTTTT
NA,16,TRBV27,TRBJ1-5,NA,CASSRRGEISNQPQHF,TGTGCCAGCAGCCGCCGGGGAGAAATCAGCAATCAGCCCCAGCATTTT
NA,13,TRBV5-4,TRBJ2-6,NA,CASFLAGANVLTF,TGTGCCAGCTTCCTTGCTGGGGCCAACGTCCTGACTTTC
NA,15,TRBV18,TRBJ2-3,TRBD2,CASSFRRESIDTQYF,TGTGCCAGCTCCTTTAGGCGGGAGTCGATAGATACGCAGTATTTT
NA,16,TRBV11-3,TRBJ2-3,NA,CASSLEGKGGADTQYF,TGTGCCAGCAGCTTAGAAGGGAAAGGGGGGGCAGATACGCAGTATTTT
NA,13,TRBV24-1,TRBJ2-3,NA,CATSVGSTDTQYF,TGTGCCACCAGTGTAGGGAGCACAGATACGCAGTATTTT
NA,14,TRBV4-2,TRBJ1-2,NA,CASSQENSYYGYTF,TGTGCCAGCAGCCAAGAGAACAGCTACTATGGCTACACCTTC
once,16,TRBV6-2/TRBV6-3,TRBJ1-5,NA,CASSYRTDYSNQPQHF,TGTGCCAGCAGTTACCGGACGGATTATAGCAATCAGCCCCAGCATTTT